These 16 T cell receptor beta chains originate from one sample sequenced in a study of T-cell memory formation after mild COVID-19. TCRdb re-called the 5' RACE reads through MiXCR, storing one row per CDR3 protein. The sample holds approximately 300,000 distinct CDR3 sequences, about 16% seen once. The sequencing input was PBMCs or a T cell subset sorted from them (not recorded which). These TCRs come from a man aged 18-30 years who had mild COVID-19 (a few samples of this study predate the infection). Cell type and time point are not known.

This chain links TRBV6-5 with TRBJ2-3; D tentatively reads TRBD1 or TRBD2 (8 bases each). The CDR3 totals 16 residues. Trimming shortened V by 6 bases and J by 6 bases, and 22 bases separated the two germline ends. In germline, CDR1 is MNHEY, CDR2 SVGAGI. The CDR3 sequence is CASRETGAGGWDTQYF. In nucleotides, the CDR3 is TGTGCCAGCAGAGAGACAGGGGCGGGAGGTTGGGATACGCAGTATTTT.

This clonotype has ten or more counts. The genes are TRBV6-2 or TRBV6-3 and TRBJ2-7; D might be TRBD2 (5 bases). Germline V gene data show CDR1 as MNHEY and CDR2 as SVGEGT. This CDR3 region has 13 residues. V was trimmed by 2 bases and J by 4 bases, leaving 9 bases between them. CDR3 residues: CASSYDQRYEQYF. The CDR3 region has the DNA TGTGCCAGCAGTTACGACCAGCGGTACGAGCAGTACTTC.

The DNA for the CDR3 is TGTGCCAGACGATACGAGCAGTACTTC. Translated: CARRYEQYF. The V gene is TRBV7-8, the J gene TRBJ2-7, with unresolved D. The germline CDR1 and CDR2 sequences are SGHVS and FQNEAQ. The CDR3 contains 9 residues. V lost 9 bases and J 4 bases, leaving 4 bases between the germline ends.

The chain is built from TRBV7-3 and TRBJ2-1, with 7 positions matching TRBD2. The trim removed 5 bases at V and 8 bases at J, leaving 9 bases unmatched. The germline V gene has CDR1 SGHTA and CDR2 FQGTGA. The CDR3 has 14 amino acids. The DNA for the CDR3 is TGTGCCAGCAGCCTCAACAGCGGGGTCTATGAGCAGTTCTTC. This translates into CASSLNSGVYEQFF. Variable domain in full (rest from reference TRBV7-3 and TRBJ2-1): GAGVSQTPSNKVTEKGKYVELRCDPISGHTALYWYRQSLGQGPEFLIYFQGTGAADDSGLPNDRFFAVRPEGSVSTLKIQRTERGDSAVYLCASSLNSGVYEQFFGPGTRLTVL.

This clonotype was picked up many times. The rearrangement uses TRBV4-1 and TRBJ1-2; unclear D gene. Germline CDR1 and CDR2: MGHRA and YSYEKL. V dropped 4 bases and J dropped 1 base, with 10 bases sitting between them. This CDR3 region has 14 residues. The CDR3 region has the DNA TGCGCCAGCAGCCCCCCGGGTCTTAACTATGGCTACACCTTC. Amino acids: CASSPPGLNYGYTF.

This rearrangement joins TRBV5-1 to TRBJ1-5, with a tentative D call TRBD1 (6 bases). V lost 4 bases and J lost 2, with 13 bases in between. The CDR3 has 15 amino acids. Germline-derived CDR1 and CDR2 are SGHRS and YFSETQ. The CDR3 DNA reads as TGCGCCAGCAGCCCACAGGGAGATCGCAATCAGCCCCAGCATTTT. This codes for CASSPQGDRNQPQHF.

As regards this clonotype: One end of the junction fails to match germline, which may point to a read error. The rearrangement links TRBV6-2 or TRBV6-3 to TRBJ2-1; D not certain. This CDR3 is 14 amino acids long. CDR1 and CDR2 from the germline V gene are MNHEY and SVGEGT. The CDR3 DNA reads as TGTCCCAGCAGAGGTAGACTCATTTACAATGAGCAGTTCTTC. Its protein product is CPSRGRLIYNEQFF.

This clonotype was seen a handful of times. The chain employs TRBV6-6 and TRBJ1-2; TRBD1 aligns across 10 bases. In germline, CDR1 is MNHNY, CDR2 SVGAGI (reference sequence). The ends lost 2 bases at V and 4 bases at J; junction bases unmatched: 4. The CDR3 runs 15 residues. The CDR3 nucleotides are TGTGCCAGCAGTTACGGGGGACAGGGGTCCTATGGCTACACCTTC. Translation: CASSYGGQGSYGYTF.

This clonotype has a handful of counts. This rearrangement joins TRBV20-1 to TRBJ2-3; D possibly matches TRBD1 or TRBD2 (6 bases each). Trimming stripped 6 bases from V and 6 bases from J, with 16 bases between. The CDR3 runs 13 residues. Looked up from germline, CDR1 is DFQATT and CDR2 is SNEGSKA (reference sequence). The CDR3 nucleotides read TGCAGTGCCGGGGGCCGACAGGCTGATACGCAGTATTTT. Translation: CSAGGRQADTQYF.

The rearrangement joins TRBV7-3 to TRBJ2-6; weak D call: TRBD1 (6 bases). CDR1 and CDR2 from the germline V gene are SGHTA and FQGTGA. This CDR3 region has 15 residues. Trimming took off 5 bases at V and 4 bases at J, with 12 bases between the two ends. CDR3 sequence: CASSPSGAGANVLTF. CDR3 nucleotide sequence: TGTGCCAGCAGCCCATCAGGGGCAGGGGCCAACGTCCTGACTTTC.

V and J are TRBV11-2 and TRBJ1-2; possible D gene TRBD1, 5 bases. The V end lost 5 bases, the J end lost 8 bases, and 12 bases lay between the germline ends. CDR3 length: 12 amino acids. Per the germline V gene, CDR1 is SGHAT and CDR2 is FQNNGV. The CDR3 spells CASSGEGFGYTF. The DNA of the CDR3 is TGTGCCAGCAGCGGGGAGGGGTTCGGCTACACCTTC.

Only a few counts were recorded for this clonotype. The chain recombines TRBV20-1 with TRBJ2-3, with D perhaps TRBD1 (6 bases). Germline CDR1 is DFQATT and CDR2 is SNEGSKA (reference sequence). CDR3 length equals 15 residues. Trimming cost V 0 bases and J 3 bases, with 13 bases left between them. Here the CDR3 DNA reads TGCAGTGCTAGAGATTCTATGAGGGGGACAGATACGCAGTATTTT. Translated, it gives CSARDSMRGTDTQYF.

The rearrangement joins TRBV12-3 or TRBV12-4 to TRBJ1-5, with 7 bases matching TRBD1. This CDR3 is built from 12 residues. After removal of 4 bases from V and 11 bases from J, the junction contained 5 bases not matched to a gene. CDR3 in DNA: TGTGCCAGCAGTTCCCCGACAGGGACCCAGCATTTT. It is translated as CASSSPTGTQHF.

This clonotype has ten or more counts. The CDR3 ends on some other residue instead of the conserved phenylalanine or tryptophan, so this is likely a read error. The chain couples TRBV12-3 or TRBV12-4 to TRBJ2-2; D is possibly TRBD2 (7 bases). Deletions cut 7 bases from V and 11 bases from J, with 17 bases between. CDR3 length: 13 amino acids. The CDR3: CASNRGAGAELFL. For the CDR3, the DNA is TGTGCCAGCAACCGGGGGGCGGGAGCCGAGCTGTTTCTT.

This rearrangement joins TRBV7-8 to TRBJ2-7; D is unresolved. Trimming stripped 2 bases from V and 5 bases from J, with 10 bases between. This CDR3 contains 13 residues. Germline assignment: CDR1 SGHVS and CDR2 FQNEAQ. The CDR3 region is CASSLMSDHEQYV. CDR3 bases: TGTGCCAGCAGCTTAATGTCGGACCACGAGCAGTACGTC.

This clonotype was picked up a small number of times. The chain employs TRBV5-5 and TRBJ2-7; TRBD1 matches 9 bases. Per the germline V gene, CDR1 is SGHKS and CDR2 is YYEKEE (reference sequence). V was pared by 3 bases and J by 4 bases, with 5 bases of the junction left unmatched. The CDR3 contains 14 residues. The CDR3 spells CASSSGTGRYEQYF. DNA for the CDR3: TGTGCCAGCAGCTCCGGGACAGGGAGGTACGAGCAGTACTTC.